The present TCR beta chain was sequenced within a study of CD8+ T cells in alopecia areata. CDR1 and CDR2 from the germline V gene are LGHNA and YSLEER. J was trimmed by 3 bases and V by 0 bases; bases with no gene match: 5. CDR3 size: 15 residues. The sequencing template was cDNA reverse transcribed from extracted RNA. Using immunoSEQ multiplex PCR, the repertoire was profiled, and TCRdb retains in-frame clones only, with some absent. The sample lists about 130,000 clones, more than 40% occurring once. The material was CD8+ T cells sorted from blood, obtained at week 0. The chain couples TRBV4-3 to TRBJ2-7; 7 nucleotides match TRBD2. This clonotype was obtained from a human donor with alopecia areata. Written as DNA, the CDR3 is TGCGCCAGCAGCCAAGACAGCGGGGAGCACTACGAGCAGTACTTC. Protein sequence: CASSQDSGEHYEQYF.